This TCR beta chain was identified during a study of identical twins. Overall study findings and caveats: Analyses of zero insertions could, in part, be confounded by invariant MAIT and iNKT cells. Out-of-frame TCR alpha sharing in monozygotic twins exceeded recombination model predictions.

The length of the CDR3 is 11 residues. The ends were cut back, 1 base at V and 3 bases at J, with 2 bases in the middle. Germline V lookup: CDR1 SQVTM, CDR2 ANQGSEA. TCRdb re-called the 5' RACE reads with MiXCR, one entry per CDR3 protein. The data hold 500,000 to 700,000 distinct CDR3 sequences, with roughly 7.1% observed a single time. A few counts support this clonotype. Its antigen is not identified. The sample was also reused in another study, on yellow fever vaccine responses in identical twins. As reported in that work: Twins' vaccine T cell responses reportedly seemed partly convergent and partly personalized.

This chain connects TRBV29-1 to TRBJ2-3, with D unclear. The sequenced sample was PBMCs. The TCR was taken from a woman aged 18-29 years in good health. The CDR3 coding sequence is TGCAGCGTTGAAGTAACAGATACGCAGTATTTT. Translation gives CSVEVTDTQYF.